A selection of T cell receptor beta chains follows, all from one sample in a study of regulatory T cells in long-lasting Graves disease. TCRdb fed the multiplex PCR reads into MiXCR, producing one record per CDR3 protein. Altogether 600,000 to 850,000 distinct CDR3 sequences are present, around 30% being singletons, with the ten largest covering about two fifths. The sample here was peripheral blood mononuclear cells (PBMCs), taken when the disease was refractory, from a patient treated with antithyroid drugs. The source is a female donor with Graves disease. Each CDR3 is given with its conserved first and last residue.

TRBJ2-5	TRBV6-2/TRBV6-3	CASSYARTSGEETQYF
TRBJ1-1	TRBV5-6	CASSSSGTGTEAFF
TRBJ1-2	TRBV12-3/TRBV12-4	CASRPLTGAGAYGYTF
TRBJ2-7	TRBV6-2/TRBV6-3	CASLRDGDYEQYF
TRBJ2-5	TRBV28	CASSPSVGETQYF
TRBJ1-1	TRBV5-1	CASSPGRGGGDTEAFF
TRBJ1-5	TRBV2	CASSLDRGVQPQHF
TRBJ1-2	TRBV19	CASTFRPRQGGYTF
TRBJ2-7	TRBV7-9	CASSIDTVVGEQYF
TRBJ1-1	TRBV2	CASQSSMGENTEAFF
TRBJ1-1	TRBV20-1	CSASRPGGGAFF
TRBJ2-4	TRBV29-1	CSAWGGGAKNIQYF
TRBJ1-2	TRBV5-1	CASSSTVNYGYTF
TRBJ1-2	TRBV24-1	CATSDRTGPDYGYTF
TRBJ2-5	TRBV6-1	CASSDLQGFRETQYF
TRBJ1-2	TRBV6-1	CASSQTTGVPGYTF
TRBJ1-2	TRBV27	CASSLAKSNYGYTF
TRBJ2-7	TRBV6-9	CASSYAGLAGREQYF
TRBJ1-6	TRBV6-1	CASKWEYNSPLHF
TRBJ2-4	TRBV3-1	CASSQVLAGGAKNIQYF
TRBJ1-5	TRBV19	CASWRGYSNQPQHF
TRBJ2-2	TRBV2	CASSRWTSGSRGTGELFF
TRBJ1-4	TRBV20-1	CSAPGVSNEKLFF
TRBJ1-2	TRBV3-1	CASSQDRMTAYGYTF
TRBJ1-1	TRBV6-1	CASRETGEKGAFF
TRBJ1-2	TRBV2	CASRDRGAYGYTF
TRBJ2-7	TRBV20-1	CSAYSARAGGFEQYF
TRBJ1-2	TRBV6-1	CASTPGTVVVYGYTF
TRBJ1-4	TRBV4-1	CASSHSWGSEKLFF
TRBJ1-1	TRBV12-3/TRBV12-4	CASRGTGGGEDTEAFF
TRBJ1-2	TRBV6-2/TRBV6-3	CASKGVYDYTF
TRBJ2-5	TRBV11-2	CASSFSGQGRETQYF
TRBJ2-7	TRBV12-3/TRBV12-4	CASSFGGLSYEQYF
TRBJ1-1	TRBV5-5	CASSLYIEMNTEAFF
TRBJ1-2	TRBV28	CASTDGASGYTF
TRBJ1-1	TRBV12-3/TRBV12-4	CASSPVKGANTEAFF
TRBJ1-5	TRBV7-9	CASSRDGAGNQPQHF
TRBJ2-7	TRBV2	CASREIGRTYEQYF
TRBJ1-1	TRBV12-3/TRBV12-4	CASSLDGRVGTEAFF
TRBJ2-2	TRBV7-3	CASSLTGTGIAAGELFF
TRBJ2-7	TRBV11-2	CASSLEGAAPYEQYF
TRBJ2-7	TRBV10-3	CAIGSGTLYEQYF
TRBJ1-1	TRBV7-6	CASSPGVITEAFF
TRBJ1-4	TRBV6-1	CAVGNNEKLFF
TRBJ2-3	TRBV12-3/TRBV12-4	CASSLGLEPHTQYF
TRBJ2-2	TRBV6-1	CASSPSGRAFGGGELFF
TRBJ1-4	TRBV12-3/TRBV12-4	CASSLGDRPEKLFF
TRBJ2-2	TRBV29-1	CSGVGGQSTGELFF
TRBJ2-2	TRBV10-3	CAISAAGLAENTGELFF
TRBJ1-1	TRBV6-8	CASSYRDEPKTEAFF
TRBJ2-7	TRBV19	CASSPLERDSATYEQYF
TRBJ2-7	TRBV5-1	CASSLLLGLDYEQYF
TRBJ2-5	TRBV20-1	CSASHQETQYF
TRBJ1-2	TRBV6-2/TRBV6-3	CASSYRAQDGYTF
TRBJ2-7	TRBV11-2	CASSLVAGAGYEQYF
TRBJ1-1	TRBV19	CASSMLQGLNTEAFF